This is a list of T cell receptor beta chains from one sample in a study of beta chain features in type 1 diabetes. Sequencing was performed with immunoSEQ multiplex PCR; in TCRdb, only in-frame clones are kept and a portion is missing. The sample lists 160,000 or so clones; roughly 63% were seen once. The sequenced sample was naive CD4+ T cells from blood. The receptor source for this set is a man aged 25 to 40 with type 1 diabetes. Each CDR3 is given with its conserved first and last residue. D genes are given only for firm matches. The size field is filled for only some rows; it gives once, few, many or a size class.

clone_size	d_call	v_call	j_call	cdr3_nt	cdr3_aa
NA	NA	TRBV15	TRBJ2-2	TGTGCCACCAGCCGAAAACAGGGCTACACCGGGGAGCTGTTTTTT	CATSRKQGYTGELFF
NA	NA	TRBV4-3	TRBJ2-1	TGCGCCAGCAGCCAACAAGGTCCTTGGGATGAGCAGTTCTTC	CASSQQGPWDEQFF
NA	NA	TRBV20-1	TRBJ1-2	TGCAGTGTGAATGGCTACACCTTC	CSVNGYTF
few	NA	TRBV30	TRBJ2-1	TGTGCCTGGAGTGTCGGTATAGGGGGGCAGTTCTTC	CAWSVGIGGQFF
NA	TRBD1	TRBV30	TRBJ1-4	TGTGCCTGGAGTGGGACCCCAGGGGGTGAAAAACTGTTTTTT	CAWSGTPGGEKLFF
NA	NA	TRBV6-5	TRBJ2-3	TGTGCCAGCAGTTCCGCGACAGTACTAGATACGCAGTATTTT	CASSSATVLDTQYF
NA	TRBD1	TRBV29-1	TRBJ1-6	TGCAGCCCAAAGGGGACAGGGCAGAGCTCCTATAATTCACCCCTCCACTTT	CSPKGTGQSSYNSPLHF
NA	NA	TRBV9	TRBJ1-2	TGTGCCAGCAGCGTACAGGGGTATGGATATGGCTACACCTTC	CASSVQGYGYGYTF
NA	TRBD1	TRBV5-6	TRBJ2-4	TGTGCCAGCAGCTTCGGACAGGGAGGCAAAAACATTCAGTACTTC	CASSFGQGGKNIQYF
few	TRBD1	TRBV13	TRBJ2-7	TGTGCCAGCAGCGCAGGGGGCGGTCGGTACGAGCAGTACTTC	CASSAGGGRYEQYF
NA	TRBD2	TRBV5-1	TRBJ2-1	TGCGCCAGCAGTGAACCGCGGGGGGTACCTTACAATGAGCAGTTCTTC	CASSEPRGVPYNEQFF
NA	NA	TRBV30	TRBJ1-2	TGTGCCTGGAGTTACGGCAGGGACTATGGCTACACCTTC	CAWSYGRDYGYTF
NA	NA	TRBV29-1	TRBJ1-2	TGCAGCGTTGACCGGGGGAACGGCTACACCTTC	CSVDRGNGYTF
few	NA	TRBV30	TRBJ1-2	TGTGCCTGGAGTGTAGCCCCAGTGGTAGACGGCTACACCTTC	CAWSVAPVVDGYTF
once	NA	TRBV30	TRBJ1-5	TGTGCCTGGGGGATGCCCGATCAGCCCCAGCATTTT	CAWGMPDQPQHF
NA	TRBD1	TRBV29-1	TRBJ1-2	TGCAGCGTTGCCGGGACAGTCAATGGCGGCTACACCTTC	CSVAGTVNGGYTF
NA	NA	TRBV30	TRBJ2-5	TGTGCCAGTGGACATGAAGAGACCCAGTACTTC	CASGHEETQYF